The clone carrying this T cell receptor (beta chain) was detected once. The sample comes from a study of blood T cell repertoires in COVID-19. Study overall: Acute and convalescent COVID-19 samples came from the United States, Italy and Spain. In each case, the material was cDNA or gDNA derived from T cells, B-cell-depleted T cells, or PBMCs.

The V end lost 5 bases, the J end lost 2 bases, and 17 bases lay between the germline ends. This CDR3 spans 16 amino acids. Original analysis: Reference gene primer amplification gave estimated nucleated cell counts. TCRdb's table, derived via immunoSEQ multiplex PCR, lists solely in-frame clones and lacks some. V and J calls and clone size follow that table, whereas D and trimming were derived from the DNA. The data show approximately 50,000 clones, 90% seen once. Sequenced input: peripheral blood. The chain has TRBV6-7 and TRBJ2-3, with D tentatively TRBD1 (6 bases). TRBV6-7 has ORF status, its function being uncertain. The TCR originated in a man aged 40-50 years with acute or convalescent COVID-19. CDR3 region: CASSHLTGLPTDTQYF. CDR3 nucleotide sequence: TGTGCCAGCAGTCACTTAACAGGGCTACCCACAGATACGCAGTATTTT.